Each of the 28 T cell receptor beta chains below was sequenced from the same sample in a study of blood T cell repertoires in COVID-19. Clones were read by immunoSEQ multiplex PCR, and TCRdb kept only the in-frame ones, dropping some. The sample carries 150,000 to 200,000 clones, roughly 76% recorded once. The material sequenced was peripheral blood. Receptors were obtained from a woman at least 80 years old with COVID-19, enrolled during active disease.

The chain is built from TRBV11-2 and TRBJ2-7, with unresolved D. Germline-derived CDR1 and CDR2 are SGHAT and FQNNGV. V lost 2 bases to trimming and J lost 2 bases, with 7 bases between them. CDR3 length equals 13 residues. The CDR3 sequence: CASSLYYPYEQYF. CDR3 DNA: TGTGCCAGCAGCTTATACTATCCCTACGAGCAGTACTTC. The full variable domain, completed using reference TRBV11-2 and TRBJ2-7, is EAGVAQSPRYKIIEKRQSVAFWCNPISGHATLYWYQQILGQGPKLLIQFQNNGVVDDSQLPKDRFSAERLKGVDSTLKIQPAKLEDSAVYLCASSLYYPYEQYFGPGTRLTVT.

This sequence joins TRBV27 and TRBJ1-1, with D perhaps TRBD1 (6 bases). CDR1 MNHEY and CDR2 SMNVEV come from the germline V gene (reference sequence). Trimming took off 5 bases at V and 2 bases at J, with 9 bases between the two ends. The CDR3 extends over 13 amino acids. The CDR3 spells CASSLGHNTEAFF. The CDR3 DNA reads as TGTGCCAGCAGTCTGGGACATAACACTGAAGCTTTCTTT.

This chain links TRBV2 with TRBJ1-1; D call uncertain. The CDR3 has 12 amino acids. The germline V gene has CDR1 SNHLY and CDR2 FYNNEI. Trimming removed 4 bases from V and 4 bases from J, with 7 bases in between. The CDR3 DNA reads as TGTGCCAGCAGTGGAGAGGCCACTGAAGCTTTCTTT. Translation gives CASSGEATEAFF.

V gene TRBV4-1 combines with J gene TRBJ2-7; 9 bases agree with TRBD2. V was pared by 4 bases and J by 9 bases, with 16 bases of the junction left unmatched. The CDR3 has 16 amino acids. Germline CDR1 is MGHRA and CDR2 is YSYEKL. The CDR3 spells CASSLRAGSGSLGQYF. The CDR3 nucleotides are TGCGCCAGCAGCCTCAGGGCGGGTAGCGGGAGTTTAGGGCAGTACTTC.

The genes are TRBV7-9 and TRBJ2-5; TRBD1 is a possible D gene (6 bases). The CDR3 sequence is 17 residues long. CDR1 and CDR2 (germline): SEHNR, FQNEAQ (reference sequence). V was pared by 1 base and J by 3 bases, with 18 bases between. As DNA, the CDR3 is TGTGCCAGCAGCTTAGGGCCGGACAGAAGACCAAAAGAGACCCAGTACTTC. Its protein is CASSLGPDRRPKETQYF. Full variable domain (outside the CDR3, taken from reference TRBV7-9 and TRBJ2-5): DTGVSQNPRHKITKRGQNVTFRCDPISEHNRLYWYRQTLGQGPEFLTYFQNEAQLEKSRLLSDRFSAERPKGSFSTLEIQRTEQGDSAMYLCASSLGPDRRPKETQYFGPGTRLLVL.

This chain joins TRBV28 and TRBJ2-1, with 12 positions matching TRBD2. J was trimmed by 9 bases and V by 5 bases; bases with no gene match: 5. This CDR3 has 14 residues. Germline CDR1 and CDR2: MDHEN and SYDVKM. The CDR3 DNA is TGTGCCAGCAGTCTAGCGGGAGGGGGGACTGAGCAGTTCTTC. Its translation: CASSLAGGGTEQFF.

The chain has TRBV6-2 or TRBV6-3 and TRBJ1-2; 8 bases match TRBD1. V was pared by 4 bases and J by 4 bases, with 8 bases of the junction left unmatched. This CDR3 contains 15 residues. From germline, CDR1 is MNHEY and CDR2 SVGEGT. In DNA, the CDR3 is TGTGCCAGCAGTTTCCCCTTTACAGGGGGCTATGGCTACACCTTC. Its translation is CASSFPFTGGYGYTF.

This chain joins TRBV5-8 and TRBJ2-7; TRBD1 matches at 9 bases. The CDR3 is 16 residues long. J was trimmed by 5 bases and V by 4 bases; bases with no gene match: 13. Germline assignment: CDR1 SGHTS and CDR2 YDEGEE. CDR3 region: CASSRTSGTGIHEQYF. CDR3 sequence (DNA): TGTGCCAGCAGCCGAACATCCGGGACAGGGATCCACGAGCAGTACTTC.

The genes are TRBV4-2 and TRBJ2-5, with 9 nucleotides matching TRBD2. The CDR3 has 15 amino acids. CDR1 is LGHNA and CDR2 is YNFKEQ in the germline V gene. V gave up 2 bases and J gave up 0 bases; unmatched junction bases: 1. The CDR3 DNA sequence: TGTGCCAGCAGCCAAATAGCGGGGGACCAAGAGACCCAGTACTTC. Protein: CASSQIAGDQETQYF.

J is TRBJ2-1 and V is TRBV3-1 (or the pseudogene TRBV3-2); no definite D call. This CDR3 is built from 13 residues. Looked up from germline, CDR1 is LGHDT and CDR2 is YNNKEL (reference sequence). The ends were cut back, 0 bases at V and 7 bases at J, with 7 bases in the middle. The CDR3, as DNA: TGTGCCAGCAGCCAAGATCTCAGGAATGAGCAGTTCTTC. Translating it yields CASSQDLRNEQFF.

This clone was found once. This chain joins TRBV5-6 and TRBJ2-4; D uncertain. This CDR3 has 12 amino acids. V dropped 4 bases and J dropped 8 bases, with 10 bases sitting between them. Per the germline V gene, CDR1 is SGHDT and CDR2 is YYEEEE. The CDR3 loop reads CASSNLEDIQYF. In nucleotides, the CDR3 is TGTGCCAGCAGCAACCTAGAAGACATTCAGTACTTC. The full variable domain, with the rest looked up from reference TRBV5-6 and TRBJ2-4, is DAGVTQSPTHLIKTRGQQVTLRCSPKSGHDTVSWYQQALGQGPQFIFQYYEEEERQRGNFPDRFSGHQFPNYSSELNVNALLLGDSALYLCASSNLEDIQYFGAGTRLSVL.

This sequence joins TRBV5-6 and TRBJ1-3; weak D call: TRBD1 (5 bases). The V gene lost 2 bases and the J gene lost 4 bases, with 16 bases spanning the gap. This CDR3 has 16 amino acids. Germline CDR1 SGHDT, CDR2 YYEEEE. CDR3 loop: CASSFRGGRLGNTIYF. The CDR3 nucleotides are TGTGCCAGCAGCTTCCGGGGGGGACGTCTCGGAAACACCATATATTTT.

The chain couples TRBV5-6 to TRBJ1-3; D is ambiguous. The V and J ends lost 3 bases and 0 bases respectively, with 10 bases between them. CDR3 length: 15 residues. Germline-derived CDR1 and CDR2 are SGHDT and YYEEEE. CDR3 loop: CASSSRSYSGNTIYF. The CDR3 DNA reads TGTGCCAGCAGCTCGAGGTCTTACTCTGGAAACACCATATATTTT.

This clone occurred once. The J gene is TRBJ1-1, the V gene TRBV7-9, with TRBD1 as a possible D gene (5 bases). Germline V gives CDR1 SEHNR, CDR2 FQNEAQ (reference sequence). Trimming took 5 bases from V and 4 from J, leaving 17 bases between them. The CDR3 has 15 residues. In DNA, the CDR3 is TGTGCCAGCAGCCCCTTTGGAGGGGTGGCCACTGAAGCTTTCTTT. It is translated as CASSPFGGVATEAFF.

The chain recombines TRBV11-3 with TRBJ2-2, with 9 nucleotides matching TRBD2. The germline gives CDR1 SGHNT, CDR2 YENEEA. With 5 bases clipped from V and 5 bases from J, the junction kept 9 bases outside the gene matches. The CDR3 covers 16 residues. The CDR3 nucleotides are TGTGCCAGCAGCGCTTCTAGCGGGGTTGAGACCGGGGAGCTGTTTTTT. Its translation is CASSASSGVETGELFF.

V and J are TRBV5-1 and TRBJ2-1, with 7 positions matching TRBD1. The germline gives CDR1 SGHRS, CDR2 YFSETQ. The trim removed 2 bases at V and 4 bases at J, leaving 6 bases unmatched. The CDR3 is made up of 15 amino acids. The CDR3 reads CASSFTGEGYNEQFF. The CDR3, as DNA: TGCGCCAGCAGCTTCACAGGGGAAGGGTACAATGAGCAGTTCTTC.

With respect to this clone: Mismatch with germline at one junction end may stem from a read error. The chain employs TRBV7-2 and TRBJ2-2; 10 bases are shared with TRBD2. The germline V gene has CDR1 SGHTA and CDR2 FQGNSA. The CDR3 has 15 residues. CDR3: CASSLAGGNTGELFF. CDR3 in DNA: TGTGCCAGCAGTTTAGCGGGGGGGAACACCGGGGAGCTGTTTTTT.

The CDR3 bases are TGTGCCAGCTCACCCCAGACCCGGGACAGTATACAGTTCTTC. Its translation: CASSPQTRDSIQFF. V is TRBV18 and J is TRBJ2-1, with TRBD1 identical over 7 bases. J lost 13 bases, V lost 3 bases, and 12 bases had no gene match. Germline V gene lookup returns CDR1 KGHSH and CDR2 LQKENI. The CDR3 has 14 amino acids. The full variable domain, in which reference TRBV18 and TRBJ2-1 provide the parts outside the CDR3, is NAGVMQNPRHLVRRRGQEARLRCSPMKGHSHVYWYRQLPEEGLKFMVYLQKENIIDESGMPKERFSAEFPKEGPSILRIQQVVRGDSAAYFCASSPQTRDSIQFFGPGTRLTVL.

This chain joins TRBV7-2 and TRBJ2-5, with 9 nucleotides matching TRBD1. J was trimmed by 4 bases and V by 5 bases; bases with no gene match: 8. The CDR3 totals 15 residues. Germline V gene data show CDR1 as SGHTA and CDR2 as FQGNSA. The CDR3 DNA sequence: TGTGCCAGCAGCCCTGGACAGGGGATGGGAGAGACCCAGTACTTC. As protein: CASSPGQGMGETQYF.

This rearrangement joins TRBV5-5 to TRBJ2-7; 9 bases agree with TRBD1. V lost 4 bases and J lost 6; bases outside the gene matches: 5. CDR3 length: 13 amino acids. CDR1 is SGHKS, CDR2 YYEKEE, per germline (reference sequence). CDR3 bases: TGTGCCAGCAGCCTGCTGACAGGGGGCGAGCAGTACTTC. Its protein product is CASSLLTGGEQYF.

J is TRBJ2-2 and V is TRBV6-5; D uncertain. V lost 7 bases and J 0 bases, leaving 12 bases between the germline ends. The CDR3 spans 15 residues. Germline loops: CDR1 MNHEY, CDR2 SVGAGI. CDR3 sequence (DNA): TGTGCCAGCACCCGGCAGGTTGCGAACACCGGGGAGCTGTTTTTT. Its protein is CASTRQVANTGELFF.

This chain connects TRBV10-3 to TRBJ1-6; TRBD1 aligns across 7 bases. The CDR3 has 15 residues. Germline CDR1 is ENHRY and CDR2 is SYGVKD. V dropped 2 bases and J dropped 8; count of bases not matched to a gene: 6. The CDR3 nucleotides read TGTGCCATCAGTGAGACCGACAGGGCTGATTCACCCCTCCACTTT. Protein sequence: CAISETDRADSPLHF.

Written as DNA, the CDR3 is TGTGCCAGCAGCTTAGGACAGGGGGCATATTATGGCTACACCTTC. Amino acids: CASSLGQGAYYGYTF. This chain uses TRBV9 with TRBJ1-2; 11 nucleotides line up with TRBD1. This CDR3 has 15 amino acids. Germline trimming cut 4 bases from V and 5 bases from J; bases unmatched to any gene: 7. Germline V gene sequence: CDR1 SGDLS, CDR2 YYNGEE.

The chain couples TRBV6-6 to TRBJ2-3, with 10 nucleotides matching TRBD2. CDR3 length: 14 amino acids. V shed 6 bases and J 2 bases; nucleotides not matched to a gene: 2. Germline lookup yields CDR1 MNHNY and CDR2 SVGAGI (reference sequence). The CDR3: CASSLAGVTDTQYF. DNA for the CDR3: TGTGCCAGCAGCCTAGCGGGGGTCACAGATACGCAGTATTTT.

V and J are TRBV9 and TRBJ2-7; tentative D call: TRBD1 (6 bases). V lost 3 bases to trimming and J lost 5 bases, with 15 bases between them. This CDR3 spans 14 amino acids. Germline-derived CDR1 and CDR2 are SGDLS and YYNGEE. CDR3 DNA sequence: TGTGCCAGCAGCGCACGTCCCGCAGGGGACGAGCAGTACTTC. Translating gives CASSARPAGDEQYF.

The chain has TRBV5-6 and TRBJ2-3; possible D gene TRBD2, 6 bases. The germline CDR1 and CDR2 sequences are SGHDT and YYEEEE. The CDR3 covers 13 residues. V was pared by 4 bases and J by 5 bases, with 11 bases between. The CDR3 nucleotides read TGTGCCAGCAGCGTGGGACTGCGAGATACGCAGTATTTT. Translated, it gives CASSVGLRDTQYF.

The chain is built from TRBV18 and TRBJ2-1, with D tentatively TRBD1 (5 bases). The CDR3 has 15 residues. V gave up 3 bases and J gave up 2 bases, with 11 bases separating them. CDR1 is KGHSH and CDR2 is LQKENI in the germline V gene. The CDR3 DNA is TGTGCCAGCTCACCTAGACAGTTCCCCTACAATGAGCAGTTCTTC. It is translated as CASSPRQFPYNEQFF.

The chain joins TRBV7-9 to TRBJ2-7; 8 bases fit TRBD1. The junction had 9 bases not matched to a gene; V was cut back by 4 bases and J by 4 bases. This CDR3 contains 15 residues. Germline CDR1 reads SEHNR; CDR2 reads FQNEAQ (reference sequence). CDR3 region: CASSSGQGRVYEQYF. CDR3 nucleotides: TGTGCCAGCAGCTCCGGACAGGGTAGGGTTTACGAGCAGTACTTC.